This T cell receptor (beta chain) stems from a study of T-cell reconstitution after alpha-beta-depleted transplantation in children. Worth noting for this clonotype: Mismatch with germline at one junction end may stem from a read error.

This CDR3 has 16 amino acids. Preparation of the TCRbeta library involved a method that used unique molecular identifiers. TCRdb re-derived calls from the PCR reads in MiXCR, one entry per CDR3 protein. The repertoire holds more than 150,000 distinct CDR3 sequences, with roughly 6.8% as singletons. The input for sequencing was PBMCs from the stem cell graft donor, taken from the stem cell graft. The source of this sequence is a human donor who donated a stem cell graft to a child with Wiskott-Aldrich syndrome. This chain connects TRBV12-3 or TRBV12-4 to TRBJ2-1; possible D gene TRBD2, 6 bases. CDR3 nucleotides: TGTGCTAGCAGTCCTCTCCGAATGGGGGGTAATGATGAGCAGTTCTTC. This gives the protein CASSPLRMGGNDEQFF.